This note documents a single T cell receptor beta chain sequence. These data come from a study of T cell changes during pregnancy in multiple sclerosis. Produced via immunoSEQ multiplex PCR; TCRdb's table is partial and in-frame only. The sample shows about 47,000 clones, roughly 90% of them seen only once. Per germline, CDR1 SGDLS and CDR2 YYNGEE. The junction had 3 bases not matched to a gene; V was cut back by 0 bases and J by 7 bases. The CDR3 totals 14 residues. The chain is built from TRBV9 and TRBJ2-2; 7 nucleotides align to TRBD2. The TCR sequence derives from a female donor with multiple sclerosis, enrolled in a pregnancy study. Material: peripheral blood, obtained in the first trimester of pregnancy. CDR3 bases: TGTGCCAGCAGCGTAGGGCGGGGGAGCGGGGAGCTGTTTTTT. Translating gives CASSVGRGSGELFF.